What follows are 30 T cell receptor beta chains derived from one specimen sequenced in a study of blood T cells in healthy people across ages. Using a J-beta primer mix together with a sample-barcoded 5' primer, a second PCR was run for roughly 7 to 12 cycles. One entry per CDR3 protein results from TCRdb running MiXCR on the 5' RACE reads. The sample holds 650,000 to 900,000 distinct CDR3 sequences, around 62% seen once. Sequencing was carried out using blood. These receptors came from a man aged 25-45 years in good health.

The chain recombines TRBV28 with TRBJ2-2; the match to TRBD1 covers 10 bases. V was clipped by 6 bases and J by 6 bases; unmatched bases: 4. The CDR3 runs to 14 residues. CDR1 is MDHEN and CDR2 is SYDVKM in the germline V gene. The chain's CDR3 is CASRGQGKAGELFF. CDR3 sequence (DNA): TGTGCCAGCAGGGGACAGGGGAAGGCCGGGGAGCTGTTTTTT.

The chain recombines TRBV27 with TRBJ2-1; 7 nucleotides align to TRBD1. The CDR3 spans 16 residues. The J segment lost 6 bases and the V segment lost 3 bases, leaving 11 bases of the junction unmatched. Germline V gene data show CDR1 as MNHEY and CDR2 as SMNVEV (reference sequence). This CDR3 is CASSFRQGVQGNEQFF. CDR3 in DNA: TGTGCCAGCAGTTTTAGACAGGGAGTCCAAGGCAATGAGCAGTTCTTC.

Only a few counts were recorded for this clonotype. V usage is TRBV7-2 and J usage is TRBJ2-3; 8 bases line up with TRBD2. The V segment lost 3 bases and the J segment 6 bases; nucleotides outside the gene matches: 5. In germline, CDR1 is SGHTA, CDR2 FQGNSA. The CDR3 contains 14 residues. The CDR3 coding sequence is TGTGCCAGCAGCTTGCCGGGGGGGCCCGATACGCAGTATTTT. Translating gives CASSLPGGPDTQYF.

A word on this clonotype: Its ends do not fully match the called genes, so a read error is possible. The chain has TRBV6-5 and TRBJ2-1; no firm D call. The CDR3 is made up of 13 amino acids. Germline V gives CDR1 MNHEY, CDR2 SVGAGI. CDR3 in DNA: TGTGGCAGCAGTTACTCGATAGCTATTGAGCAGTTCTTC. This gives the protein CGSSYSIAIEQFF.

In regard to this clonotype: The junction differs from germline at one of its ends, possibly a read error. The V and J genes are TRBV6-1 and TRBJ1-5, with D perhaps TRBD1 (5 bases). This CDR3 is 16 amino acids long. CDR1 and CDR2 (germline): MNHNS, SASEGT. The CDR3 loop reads CASSEGRGIGNQPQHF. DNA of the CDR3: TGTGCTAGCAGTGAAGGGAGGGGAATTGGCAATCAGCCCCAGCATTTT.

The CDR3 region is CSAREVITYEQYF. In nucleotides, the CDR3 is TGCAGTGCTAGAGAAGTCATAACCTACGAGCAGTACTTC. This sequence joins TRBV20-1 and TRBJ2-7; D not certain. This CDR3 is built from 13 residues. With 0 bases removed from V and 2 bases from J, the gap between germline ends came to 8 bases. Germline-derived CDR1 and CDR2 are DFQATT and SNEGSKA (reference sequence).

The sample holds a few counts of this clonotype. The CDR3 bases are TGCAGCGCCTCGCAGGGGTTAGACTATGGCTACACCTTC. It translates to CSASQGLDYGYTF. The V gene is TRBV29-1, the J gene TRBJ1-2; a weak D match, TRBD1 (6 bases). The germline V gene encodes CDR1 SQVTM and CDR2 ANQGSEA. The CDR3 has 13 residues. V lost 7 bases to trimming and J lost 3 bases, with 15 bases between them.

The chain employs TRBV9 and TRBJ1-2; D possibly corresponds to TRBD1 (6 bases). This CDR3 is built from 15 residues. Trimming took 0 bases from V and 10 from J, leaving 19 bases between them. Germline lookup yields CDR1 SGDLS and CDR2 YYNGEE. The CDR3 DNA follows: TGTGCCAGCAGCGTAGTATTCCAGGGGATGGTCGACTACACCTTC. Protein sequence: CASSVVFQGMVDYTF.

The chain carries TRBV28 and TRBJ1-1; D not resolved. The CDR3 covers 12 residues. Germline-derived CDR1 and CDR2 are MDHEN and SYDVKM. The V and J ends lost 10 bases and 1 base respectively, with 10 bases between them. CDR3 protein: CAINPQNTEAFF. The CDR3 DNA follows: TGTGCCATCAACCCCCAGAACACTGAAGCTTTCTTT.

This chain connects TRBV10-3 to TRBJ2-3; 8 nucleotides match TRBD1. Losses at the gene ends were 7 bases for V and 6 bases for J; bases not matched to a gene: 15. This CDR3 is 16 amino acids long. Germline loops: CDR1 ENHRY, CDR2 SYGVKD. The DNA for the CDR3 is TGTGCCATCAAAGAGGGCCCAGGGGGCCTCCTGGATACGCAGTATTTT. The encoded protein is CAIKEGPGGLLDTQYF.

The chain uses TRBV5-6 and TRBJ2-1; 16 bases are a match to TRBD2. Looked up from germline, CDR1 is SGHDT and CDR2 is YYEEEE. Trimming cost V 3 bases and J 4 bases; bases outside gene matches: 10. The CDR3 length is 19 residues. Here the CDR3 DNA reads TGTGCCAGCAGCTCTCCCGGGACTAGCGGGGGGGCCCTATACAATGAGCAGTTCTTC. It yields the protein CASSSPGTSGGALYNEQFF.

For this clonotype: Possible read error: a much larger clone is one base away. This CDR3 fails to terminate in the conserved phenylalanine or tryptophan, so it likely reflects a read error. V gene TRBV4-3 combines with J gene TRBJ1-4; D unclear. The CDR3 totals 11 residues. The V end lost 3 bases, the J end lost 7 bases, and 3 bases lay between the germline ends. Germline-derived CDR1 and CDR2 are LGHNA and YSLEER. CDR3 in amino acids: CASSQGEKLFL. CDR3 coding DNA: TGCGCCAGCAGCCAGGGTGAAAAACTGTTTCTT.

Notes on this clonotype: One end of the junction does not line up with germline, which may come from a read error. As DNA, the CDR3 is TGCGCCGGCAGATTCAGCGCGGTGGGGGGCAGGCACAATGAGCAGTTCTTC. Translation gives CAGRFSAVGGRHNEQFF. This sequence joins TRBV5-1 and TRBJ2-1, with D tentatively TRBD1 or TRBD2 (6 bases each). The germline CDR1 and CDR2 sequences are SGHRS and YFSETQ. This CDR3 has 17 amino acids.

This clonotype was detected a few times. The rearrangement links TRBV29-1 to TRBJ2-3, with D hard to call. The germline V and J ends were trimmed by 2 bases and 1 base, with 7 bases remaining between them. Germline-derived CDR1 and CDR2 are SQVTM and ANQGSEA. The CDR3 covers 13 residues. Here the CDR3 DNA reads TGCAGCGTTGAAAGGCAGGGCACAGATACGCAGTATTTT. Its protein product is CSVERQGTDTQYF.

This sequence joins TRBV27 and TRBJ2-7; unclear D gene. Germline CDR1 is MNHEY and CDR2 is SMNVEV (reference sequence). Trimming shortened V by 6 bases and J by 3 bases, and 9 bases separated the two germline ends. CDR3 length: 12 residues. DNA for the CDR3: TGTGCCAGCAGGGGCAGTTTCTACGAGCAGTACTTC. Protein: CASRGSFYEQYF.

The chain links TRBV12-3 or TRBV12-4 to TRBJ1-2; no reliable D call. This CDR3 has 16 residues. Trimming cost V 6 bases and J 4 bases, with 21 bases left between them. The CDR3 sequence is CASSPRGRPMGYGYTF. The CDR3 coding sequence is TGTGCCAGCAGCCCCCGCGGCCGACCTATGGGCTATGGCTACACCTTC.

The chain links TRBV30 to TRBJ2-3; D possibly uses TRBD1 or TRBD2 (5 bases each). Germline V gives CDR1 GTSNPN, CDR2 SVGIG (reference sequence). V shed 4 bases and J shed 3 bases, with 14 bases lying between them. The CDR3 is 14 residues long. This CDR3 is CAWIPGRLTDTQYF. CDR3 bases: TGTGCCTGGATTCCAGGGAGATTAACAGATACGCAGTATTTT. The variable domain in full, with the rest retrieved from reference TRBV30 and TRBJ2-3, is SQTIHQWPATLVQPVGSPLSLECTVEGTSNPNLYWYRQAAGRGLQLLFYSVGIGQISSEVPQNLSASRPQDRQFILSSKKLLLSDSGFYLCAWIPGRLTDTQYFGPGTRLTVL.

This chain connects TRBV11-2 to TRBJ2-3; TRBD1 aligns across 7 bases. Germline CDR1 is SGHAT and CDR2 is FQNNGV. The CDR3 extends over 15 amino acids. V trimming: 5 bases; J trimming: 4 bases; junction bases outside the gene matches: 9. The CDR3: CASSLYRGGPDTQYF. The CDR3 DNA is TGTGCCAGCAGCCTTTACAGGGGCGGGCCAGATACGCAGTATTTT.

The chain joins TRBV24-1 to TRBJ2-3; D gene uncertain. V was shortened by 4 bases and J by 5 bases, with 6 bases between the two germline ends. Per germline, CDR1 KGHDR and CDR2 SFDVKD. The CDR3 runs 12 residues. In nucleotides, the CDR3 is TGTGCCACCAGTGAAGACCGAGATACGCAGTATTTT. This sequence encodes CATSEDRDTQYF.

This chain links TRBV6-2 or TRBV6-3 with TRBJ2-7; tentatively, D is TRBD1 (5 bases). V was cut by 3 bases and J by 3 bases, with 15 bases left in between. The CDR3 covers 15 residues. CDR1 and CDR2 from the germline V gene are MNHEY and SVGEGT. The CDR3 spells CASSYSGRARYEQYF. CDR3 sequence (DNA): TGTGCCAGCAGTTATTCCGGCAGGGCACGCTACGAGCAGTACTTC.

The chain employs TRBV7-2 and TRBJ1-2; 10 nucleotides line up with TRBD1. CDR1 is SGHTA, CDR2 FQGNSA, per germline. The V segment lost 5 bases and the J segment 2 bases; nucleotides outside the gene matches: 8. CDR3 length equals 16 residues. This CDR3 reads CASSAPGQGGNYGYTF. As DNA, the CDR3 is TGTGCCAGCAGCGCCCCCGGACAGGGGGGAAACTATGGCTACACCTTC. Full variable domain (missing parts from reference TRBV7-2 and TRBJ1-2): GAGVSQSPSNKVTEKGKDVELRCDPISGHTALYWYRQSLGQGLEFLIYFQGNSAPDKSGLPSDRFSAERTGGSVSTLTIQRTQQEDSAVYLCASSAPGQGGNYGYTFGSGTRLTVV.

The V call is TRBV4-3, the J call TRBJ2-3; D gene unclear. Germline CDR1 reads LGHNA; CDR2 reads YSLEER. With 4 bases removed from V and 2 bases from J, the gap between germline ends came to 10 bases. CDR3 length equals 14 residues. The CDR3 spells CASSPDHLTDTQYF. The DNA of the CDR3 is TGCGCCAGCAGCCCTGACCACCTCACAGATACGCAGTATTTT.

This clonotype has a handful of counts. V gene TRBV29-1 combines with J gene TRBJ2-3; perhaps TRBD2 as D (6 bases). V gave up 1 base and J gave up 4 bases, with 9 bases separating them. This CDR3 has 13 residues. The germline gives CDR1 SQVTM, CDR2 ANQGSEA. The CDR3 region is CSVEVTSPDTQYF. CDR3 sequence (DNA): TGCAGCGTTGAAGTAACTAGCCCAGATACGCAGTATTTT.

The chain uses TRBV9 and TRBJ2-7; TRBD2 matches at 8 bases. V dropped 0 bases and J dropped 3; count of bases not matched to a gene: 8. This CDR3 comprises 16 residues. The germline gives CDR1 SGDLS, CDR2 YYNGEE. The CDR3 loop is CASSVASAGGIYEQYF. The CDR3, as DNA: TGTGCCAGCAGCGTAGCTTCTGCGGGGGGCATCTACGAGCAGTACTTC.

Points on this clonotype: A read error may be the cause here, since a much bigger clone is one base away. CDR3 region: CACSLRGGVGNEQFF. For the CDR3, the DNA is TGTGCCTGCAGCTTACGTGGAGGGGTGGGCAATGAGCAGTTCTTC. The chain couples TRBV7-9 to TRBJ2-1, with TRBD2 as a possible D gene (6 bases). Germline CDR1 is SEHNR and CDR2 is FQNEAQ (reference sequence). The CDR3 is 15 residues long.

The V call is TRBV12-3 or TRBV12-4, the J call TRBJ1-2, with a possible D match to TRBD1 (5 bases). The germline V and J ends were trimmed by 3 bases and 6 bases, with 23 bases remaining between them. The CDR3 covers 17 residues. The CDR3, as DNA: TGTGCCAGCAGTTTCTTCCCTTACGGGGACCCGATGCATGGCTACACCTTC. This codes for CASSFFPYGDPMHGYTF.

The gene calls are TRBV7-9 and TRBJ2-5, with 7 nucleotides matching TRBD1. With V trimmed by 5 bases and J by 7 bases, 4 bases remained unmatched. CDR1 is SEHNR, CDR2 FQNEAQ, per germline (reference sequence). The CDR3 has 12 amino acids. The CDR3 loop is CASSTRDRTQYF. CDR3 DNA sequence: TGTGCCAGCAGCACCCGGGACAGGACCCAGTACTTC.

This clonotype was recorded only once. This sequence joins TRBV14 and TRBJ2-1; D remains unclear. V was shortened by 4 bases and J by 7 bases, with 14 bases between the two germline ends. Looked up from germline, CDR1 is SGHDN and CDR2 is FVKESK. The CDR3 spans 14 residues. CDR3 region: CASSPPRQRNEQFF. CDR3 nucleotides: TGTGCCAGCAGCCCCCCCCGGCAGAGAAATGAGCAGTTCTTC.

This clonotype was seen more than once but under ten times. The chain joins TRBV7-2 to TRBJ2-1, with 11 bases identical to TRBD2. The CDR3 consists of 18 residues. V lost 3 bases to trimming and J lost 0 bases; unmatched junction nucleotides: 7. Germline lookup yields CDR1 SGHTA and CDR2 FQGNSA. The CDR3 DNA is TGTGCCAGCAGCTTGCGCAGACTAGCGGGATTCTCCTACAATGAGCAGTTCTTC. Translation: CASSLRRLAGFSYNEQFF.

The CDR3 here is CASSPDGAKNIQYF. CDR3 nucleotide sequence: TGTGCCAGCAGTCCCGACGGAGCCAAAAACATTCAGTACTTC. The V call is TRBV6-1, the J call TRBJ2-4; D gene uncertain. The germline V gene has CDR1 MNHNS and CDR2 SASEGT. Deletions cut 5 bases from V and 0 bases from J, with 8 bases between. The CDR3 is 14 residues long.